The present entry profiles one TCR beta chain with its context. The source of the sample is a study of blood T cell repertoires in COVID-19. About the research overall: Acute and convalescent COVID-19 specimens originated in the United States, Italy and Spain. Nucleic acid was either cDNA or gDNA, and it came from T cells, B-cell-depleted T cells, or PBMCs.

The assay was immunoSEQ multiplex PCR, and TCRdb's table has in-frame clones only and misses some. The sample comprises fewer than 300,000 clones, around 87% of which are singletons, and over 2% rests with the top ten. CDR3 length: 16 residues. From germline, CDR1 is MDHEN and CDR2 SYDVKM. V lost 6 bases, J lost 3 bases, and 8 bases stayed unmatched. V usage is TRBV28 and J usage is TRBJ2-1, with 10 bases aligning to TRBD1. Sequenced input: peripheral blood. The sequence derives from a woman aged 50 to 60 with acute or convalescent COVID-19. CDR3 DNA: TGTGCCAGCAGCTCCGGACAGGGGGGTTACTACAATGAGCAGTTCTTC. It translates to CASSSGQGGYYNEQFF. Based on the CDR3 plus reference TRBV28 and TRBJ2-1, the full variable domain is DVKVTQSSRYLVKRTGEKVFLECVQDMDHENMFWYRQDPGLGLRLIYFSYDVKMKEKGDIPEGYSVSREKKERFSLILESASTNQTSMYLCASSSGQGGYYNEQFFGPGTRLTVL.